This entry concerns a single T cell receptor beta chain. Its antigen is still unknown. No clone much larger than this one lies a single base away; base qualities are absent. The data originate from a study of CD8 T cells in Susac syndrome (dated by TCRdb to the late 2010s). Regarding the complete study: The study used repertoire sequencing to test whether antigen drove CD8+ T cell activation and differentiation in Susac syndrome.

From cysteine to phenylalanine, the CDR3 is 13 amino acids long. Of all the DNA, just the CDR3 is kept, 39 bases in frame from base 1. In the germline V gene, CDR1 corresponds to SQVTM and CDR2 to ANQGSEA. V lost 6 bases and J lost 4 bases, and the count of bases not matched to a germline gene is 7. Peripheral blood CD8+ and CD4+ T cells from healthy donors, Susac syndrome patients and multiple sclerosis patients were profiled by high-throughput TCR beta sequencing. Multiple sclerosis controls were treatment-naive patients with stable or active relapsing-remitting disease fulfilling revised McDonald criteria. Bulk CD8+ and CD4+ T cells were purified magnetically by negative isolation, whereas CD8+ TEMRA cells were enriched by FACS. Blood was collected in EDTA tubes and processed within 24 hours, with PBMCs isolated through density gradient centrifugation. PBMCs intended for TCR sequencing were cryopreserved in liquid nitrogen and thawed later in a water bath at 37 degrees C. Purity of sorted or isolated CD4+, CD8+ and CD8+ TEMRA cells was at least 90%.

Findings and caveats that apply to the study as a whole: The number of individuals in the TCR sequencing and HLA analysis was recognized as being relatively small.

RNA was extracted using the RNeasy kit, and roughly 0.45 to 1 microgram was reverse transcribed with random hexamers. The immunoSEQ multiplex PCR assay, which covers 54 Vbeta and 13 Jbeta segments, was used to amplify TCR beta CDR3 regions. To correct PCR amplification bias, a synthetic template baseline was used for both primer optimization and computational correction. Turning to the authors' computational methods: Reads were annotated to V, D and J genes per IMGT and analyzed with immunoSEQ Analyzer, keeping only productive sequences. Clonality was computed as one minus Shannon entropy normalized by log2 of the number of productive unique sequences. For each patient and control, public and private clones were evaluated within the 100 most prevalent clones. A clone was defined as Susac-specific if it was absent from the healthy and MS cohorts, from 1052 published viral clones and from other ImmuneACCESS disease sequences. The raw public data were reprocessed by TCRdb itself: fastp quality trimming at Q25, MiXCR clonotype calling, in-frame beta chains only. Identical CDR3 proteins give one entry, which carries the most common genes and DNA. V and J calls and clone size were set by TCRdb, not the authors. In all, the sample holds roughly 150,000 distinct CDR3 sequences, and approximately 93% of those were seen once. About 0.089% of the sample comes from the top ten.

The sequence is built from TRBV29-1 and TRBJ2-7; 9 bases in between match TRBD2. This receptor was obtained from a human donor with multiple sclerosis. Material for sequencing was CD4+ T cells from PBMCs. The sequenced DNA is TGCAGCGTCACGACTAGCGGCCTATACGAGCAGTACTTC. This yields the protein CSVTTSGLYEQYF.